This is a list of T cell receptor beta chains from one sample in a study of early T cells in non-severe SARS-CoV-2 infection. From the 5' RACE reads, TCRdb called clonotypes with MiXCR, one entry per CDR3 protein. The sample lists about 80,000 distinct CDR3 sequences; about 15% were seen once. The specimen was whole blood. Receptor source: an adult who was a healthcare worker with PCR-confirmed SARS-CoV-2 infection or an uninfected control (not recorded which). CDR3s leave out the opening cysteine and the closing phenylalanine or tryptophan.

j_call: TRBJ1-4; cdr3_length: 14; v_call: TRBV3-1; cdr3_aa: ASSPLLTLVEEKLF
j_call: TRBJ1-1; cdr3_length: 12; v_call: TRBV10-1; cdr3_aa: ASSDDGAGTEAF
j_call: TRBJ2-5; cdr3_length: 17; v_call: TRBV10-3; cdr3_aa: AISGTGLAGGVGQETQY
j_call: TRBJ1-2; cdr3_length: 10; v_call: TRBV29-1; cdr3_aa: SVDRTGNGYT
j_call: TRBJ2-3; cdr3_length: 11; v_call: TRBV28; cdr3_aa: ASSPDHQDTQY
j_call: TRBJ1-5; cdr3_length: 13; v_call: TRBV7-9; cdr3_aa: ASSLRGGSNQPQH
j_call: TRBJ2-3; cdr3_length: 11; v_call: TRBV20-1; cdr3_aa: SARGRGTDTQY
j_call: TRBJ2-1; cdr3_length: 12; v_call: TRBV10-3; cdr3_aa: AIRPGVEGNEQF
j_call: TRBJ2-7; cdr3_length: 13; v_call: TRBV6-6; cdr3_aa: ASSRGLAGGDEQY
j_call: TRBJ2-5; cdr3_length: 12; v_call: TRBV28; cdr3_aa: ASGAGGVKETQY
j_call: TRBJ2-7; cdr3_length: 15; v_call: TRBV19; cdr3_aa: ASSIFRRETGGNEQY